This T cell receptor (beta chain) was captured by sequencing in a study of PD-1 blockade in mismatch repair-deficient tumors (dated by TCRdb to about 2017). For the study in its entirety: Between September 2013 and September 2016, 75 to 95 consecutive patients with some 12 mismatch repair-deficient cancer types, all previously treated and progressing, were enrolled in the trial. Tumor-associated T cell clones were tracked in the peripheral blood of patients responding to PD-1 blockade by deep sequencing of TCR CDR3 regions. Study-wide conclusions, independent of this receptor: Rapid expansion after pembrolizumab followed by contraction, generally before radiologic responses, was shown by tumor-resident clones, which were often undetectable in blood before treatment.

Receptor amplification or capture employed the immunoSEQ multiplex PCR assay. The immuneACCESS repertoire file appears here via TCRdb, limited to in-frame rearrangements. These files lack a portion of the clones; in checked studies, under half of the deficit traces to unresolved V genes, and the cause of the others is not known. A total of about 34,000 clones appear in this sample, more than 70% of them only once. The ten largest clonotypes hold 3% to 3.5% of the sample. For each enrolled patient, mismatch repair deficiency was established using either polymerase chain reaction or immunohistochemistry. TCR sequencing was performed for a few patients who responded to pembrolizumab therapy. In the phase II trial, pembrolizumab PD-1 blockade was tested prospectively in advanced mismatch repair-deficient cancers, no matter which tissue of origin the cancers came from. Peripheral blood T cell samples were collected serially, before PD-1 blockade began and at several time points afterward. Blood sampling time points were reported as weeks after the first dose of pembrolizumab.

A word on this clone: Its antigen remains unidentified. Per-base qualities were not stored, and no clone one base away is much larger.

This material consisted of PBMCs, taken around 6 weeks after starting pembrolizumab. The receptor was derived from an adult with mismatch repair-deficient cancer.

The CDR3 sequence is CASAPQGSTDTQYF. The bases are TGTGCCAGTGCCCCCCAGGGTAGCACAGATACGCAGTATTTT. The rearrangement joined TRBV19 to TRBJ2-3; a weak D assignment points to TRBD1 (5 bases agree). From a lookup of the germline V gene (reference sequence), CDR1 and CDR2 are LNHDA and SQIVND. Relative to germline, V is 8 bases shorter and J is 0 bases shorter, with 12 bases between their ends. The CDR3 has 14 amino acids, counting the end cysteine and phenylalanine. Only CDR3 DNA remains: 42 bases, in frame from the first base.